This entry is about one T cell receptor (beta chain). Authors' methods: Estimated nucleated cell counts came from reference gene primer amplification. The protocol was immunoSEQ multiplex PCR, while the TCRdb copy is restricted to in-frame clones and leaves out a portion. V and J calls and clone size are copied from that table; D and trimming were computed from the DNA. The table has around 170,000 clones, approximately 79% seen once. This sample stems from a study of blood T cell repertoires in COVID-19. This sequence was found in a man aged 25 to 45 with active or convalescent COVID-19. The sequenced material came from peripheral blood.

This CDR3 is CASGVRTGVYGYTF. The CDR3 coding sequence is TGTGCCAGCGGGGTACGGACAGGGGTGTATGGCTACACCTTC. This chain links TRBV28 with TRBJ1-2; 9 positions match TRBD1. CDR3 length: 14 residues. The germline V gene encodes CDR1 MDHEN and CDR2 SYDVKM. The V gene end was trimmed by 8 bases and the J gene end by 5 bases; junction bases not matched to a gene: 9.